These 13 T cell receptor beta chains came from one sample sequenced in a study of beta chain features in type 1 diabetes. cDNA synthesis used the whole RNA isolate, giving expressed TCRB sequences. Clones were read by immunoSEQ multiplex PCR, and TCRdb kept only the in-frame ones, dropping some. The table has around 240,000 clones, roughly two thirds seen once. Sequencing used naive CD4+ T cells from blood. The receptors stem from a man under 40 in good health.

This sequence joins TRBV7-9 and TRBJ1-1; TRBD1 aligns across 7 bases. V was clipped by 5 bases and J by 0 bases; unmatched bases: 3. The germline gives CDR1 SEHNR, CDR2 FQNEAQ (reference sequence). This CDR3 comprises 14 residues. The CDR3 loop reads CASSRRGMNTEAFF. The CDR3, as DNA: TGTGCCAGCAGCCGCAGGGGGATGAACACTGAAGCTTTCTTT.

The rearrangement joins TRBV7-9 to TRBJ2-5, with 8 positions matching TRBD2. The CDR3 is 14 amino acids. CDR1 and CDR2 (germline): SEHNR, FQNEAQ (reference sequence). Trimming took 5 bases from V and 3 from J; bases not matched to a gene: 5. The CDR3 region has the DNA TGTGCCAGCAGCCACCGGGGGGGCAAAGAGACCCAGTACTTC. Protein: CASSHRGGKETQYF. Full variable domain (remainder filled in from reference TRBV7-9 and TRBJ2-5): DTGVSQNPRHKITKRGQNVTFRCDPISEHNRLYWYRQTLGQGPEFLTYFQNEAQLEKSRLLSDRFSAERPKGSFSTLEIQRTEQGDSAMYLCASSHRGGKETQYFGPGTRLLVL.

The DNA for the CDR3 is TGTGCCAGCACGGCCCCCGGAGAGACCCAGTACTTC. It translates to CASTAPGETQYF. This chain joins TRBV25-1 and TRBJ2-5; no firm D call. V lost 7 bases to trimming and J lost 4 bases, with 10 bases between them. The CDR3 is 12 amino acids. Germline V CDR1 and CDR2: MGHDK, SYGVNS.

This clone has just a few counts. V usage is TRBV7-9 and J usage is TRBJ2-7, with D uncertain. This CDR3 comprises 16 residues. Germline loops: CDR1 SEHNR, CDR2 FQNEAQ (reference sequence). Deletions cut 0 bases from V and 5 bases from J, with 17 bases between. The chain's CDR3 is CASSLAWPVRTNEQYF. The DNA for the CDR3 is TGTGCCAGCAGCTTAGCATGGCCGGTAAGGACGAACGAGCAGTACTTC.

This chain uses TRBV4-2 with TRBJ2-3; 11 bases match TRBD2. The germline gives CDR1 LGHNA, CDR2 YNFKEQ. The CDR3 has 17 residues. V dropped 0 bases and J dropped 5; count of bases not matched to a gene: 7. This chain's CDR3 is CASSQDPPGTSGDTQYF. The CDR3 DNA reads as TGTGCCAGCAGCCAAGATCCACCCGGGACTAGCGGAGATACGCAGTATTTT.

V is TRBV4-1 and J is TRBJ2-7, with 8 bases lining up with TRBD2. This CDR3 comprises 16 residues. The germline V gene encodes CDR1 MGHRA and CDR2 YSYEKL. V was pared by 1 base and J by 3 bases, with 8 bases of the junction left unmatched. Here the CDR3 reads CASSQGLARGGYEQYF. The CDR3 region has the DNA TGCGCCAGCAGCCAAGGGCTAGCCCGGGGGGGCTACGAGCAGTACTTC.

This clone was seen a handful of times. The chain recombines TRBV7-2 with TRBJ2-1; a weak D match, TRBD2 (6 bases). This CDR3 region has 16 residues. V lost 2 bases to trimming and J lost 2 bases, with 13 bases between them. CDR1 is SGHTA, CDR2 FQGNSA, per germline. This CDR3 is CASSLILAEAYNEQFF. The CDR3 nucleotides read TGTGCCAGCAGCTTAATTTTAGCGGAGGCCTACAATGAGCAGTTCTTC. The full variable domain, completed using reference TRBV7-2 and TRBJ2-1, is GAGVSQSPSNKVTEKGKDVELRCDPISGHTALYWYRQSLGQGLEFLIYFQGNSAPDKSGLPSDRFSAERTGGSVSTLTIQRTQQEDSAVYLCASSLILAEAYNEQFFGPGTRLTVL.

The rearrangement joins TRBV7-2 to TRBJ2-3; a possible D gene is TRBD2 (6 bases). This CDR3 comprises 16 residues. V was clipped by 1 base and J by 4 bases, with 15 bases between them. CDR1 and CDR2 (germline): SGHTA, FQGNSA. The CDR3 protein is CASSLVGSPGADTQYF. The CDR3 bases are TGTGCCAGCAGCTTAGTCGGGTCGCCGGGGGCAGATACGCAGTATTTT.

The V gene is TRBV30, the J gene TRBJ2-6, with D tentatively TRBD2 (5 bases). The CDR3 runs 14 residues. Germline V gene lookup returns CDR1 GTSNPN and CDR2 SVGIG (reference sequence). Between the trimmed V and J ends, which lost 6 bases and 1 base, there was a span of 10 bases. The CDR3 protein is CACPGESGANVLTF. The DNA for the CDR3 is TGTGCCTGTCCCGGGGAATCTGGGGCCAACGTCCTGACTTTC.

This clone has a handful of counts. This chain connects TRBV7-2 to TRBJ2-1; D unclear. From germline, CDR1 is SGHTA and CDR2 FQGNSA. V dropped 2 bases and J dropped 6 bases, with 11 bases sitting between them. The CDR3 sequence is 14 residues long. This chain's CDR3 is CASSLLVSRNEQFF. The CDR3 bases are TGTGCCAGCAGCTTATTGGTTTCGCGCAATGAGCAGTTCTTC.

V is TRBV30 and J is TRBJ2-7, with D unclear. The CDR3 has 13 amino acids. Germline assignment: CDR1 GTSNPN and CDR2 SVGIG (reference sequence). V lost 2 bases, J lost 0 bases, and 8 bases lay in between. The CDR3 reads CAWSTGGSYEQYF. The CDR3 DNA is TGTGCCTGGAGTACGGGCGGCTCCTACGAGCAGTACTTC.

This chain uses TRBV2 with TRBJ1-1; a possible D gene is TRBD1 (5 bases). V lost 6 bases and J 3 bases, leaving 5 bases between the germline ends. Germline V gene lookup returns CDR1 SNHLY and CDR2 FYNNEI. This CDR3 spans 11 amino acids. The CDR3 loop is CASRGDTEAFF. In DNA form, the CDR3 reads TGTGCCAGCAGGGGGGACACTGAAGCTTTCTTT.

The chain joins TRBV9 to TRBJ2-2, with D unclear. This CDR3 has 14 amino acids. Per the germline V gene, CDR1 is SGDLS and CDR2 is YYNGEE. Trimming removed 4 bases at V and 0 bases at J, with 7 bases between. This CDR3 is CASSPPANTGELFF. Written as DNA, the CDR3 is TGTGCCAGCAGCCCCCCGGCGAACACCGGGGAGCTGTTTTTT.